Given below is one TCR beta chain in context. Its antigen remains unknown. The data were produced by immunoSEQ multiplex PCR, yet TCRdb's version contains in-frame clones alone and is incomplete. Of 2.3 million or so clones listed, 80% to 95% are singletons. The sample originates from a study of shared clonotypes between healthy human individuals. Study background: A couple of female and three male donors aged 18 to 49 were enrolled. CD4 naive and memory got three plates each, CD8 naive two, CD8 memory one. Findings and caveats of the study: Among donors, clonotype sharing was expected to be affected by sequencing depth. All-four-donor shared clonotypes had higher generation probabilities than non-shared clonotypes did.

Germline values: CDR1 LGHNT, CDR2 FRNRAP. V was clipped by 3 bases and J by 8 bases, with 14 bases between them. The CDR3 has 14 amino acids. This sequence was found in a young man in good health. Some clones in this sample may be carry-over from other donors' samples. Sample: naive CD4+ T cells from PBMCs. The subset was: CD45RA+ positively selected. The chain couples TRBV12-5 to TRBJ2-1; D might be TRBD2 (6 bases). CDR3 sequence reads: CASGFSHPGDEQFF. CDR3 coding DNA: TGTGCTAGTGGTTTTAGTCACCCGGGAGATGAGCAGTTCTTC.